The clone carrying this TCR beta chain appeared once. Only in-frame clones appear in the TCRdb table, and some are missing; sequencing was by immunoSEQ multiplex PCR. The sample consists of approximately 51,000 clones, roughly 92% of them appearing once. The data originate from a study of T cell changes during pregnancy in multiple sclerosis. The specimen comprised CD4+ T cells from peripheral blood mononuclear cells, sampled in the second trimester of pregnancy. The sequence was obtained from a female donor with multiple sclerosis, enrolled in a pregnancy study.

The CDR3 DNA follows: TGTGCCAGCAGCTCGCAGGGTTTCCTCCAAGAGACCCAGTACTTC. Translating it yields CASSSQGFLQETQYF. The V gene is TRBV7-3, the J gene TRBJ2-5, with D perhaps matching TRBD1 (5 bases). Deletions cut 4 bases from V and 1 base from J, with 13 bases between. Germline-derived CDR1 and CDR2 are SGHTA and FQGTGA. The CDR3 totals 15 residues.